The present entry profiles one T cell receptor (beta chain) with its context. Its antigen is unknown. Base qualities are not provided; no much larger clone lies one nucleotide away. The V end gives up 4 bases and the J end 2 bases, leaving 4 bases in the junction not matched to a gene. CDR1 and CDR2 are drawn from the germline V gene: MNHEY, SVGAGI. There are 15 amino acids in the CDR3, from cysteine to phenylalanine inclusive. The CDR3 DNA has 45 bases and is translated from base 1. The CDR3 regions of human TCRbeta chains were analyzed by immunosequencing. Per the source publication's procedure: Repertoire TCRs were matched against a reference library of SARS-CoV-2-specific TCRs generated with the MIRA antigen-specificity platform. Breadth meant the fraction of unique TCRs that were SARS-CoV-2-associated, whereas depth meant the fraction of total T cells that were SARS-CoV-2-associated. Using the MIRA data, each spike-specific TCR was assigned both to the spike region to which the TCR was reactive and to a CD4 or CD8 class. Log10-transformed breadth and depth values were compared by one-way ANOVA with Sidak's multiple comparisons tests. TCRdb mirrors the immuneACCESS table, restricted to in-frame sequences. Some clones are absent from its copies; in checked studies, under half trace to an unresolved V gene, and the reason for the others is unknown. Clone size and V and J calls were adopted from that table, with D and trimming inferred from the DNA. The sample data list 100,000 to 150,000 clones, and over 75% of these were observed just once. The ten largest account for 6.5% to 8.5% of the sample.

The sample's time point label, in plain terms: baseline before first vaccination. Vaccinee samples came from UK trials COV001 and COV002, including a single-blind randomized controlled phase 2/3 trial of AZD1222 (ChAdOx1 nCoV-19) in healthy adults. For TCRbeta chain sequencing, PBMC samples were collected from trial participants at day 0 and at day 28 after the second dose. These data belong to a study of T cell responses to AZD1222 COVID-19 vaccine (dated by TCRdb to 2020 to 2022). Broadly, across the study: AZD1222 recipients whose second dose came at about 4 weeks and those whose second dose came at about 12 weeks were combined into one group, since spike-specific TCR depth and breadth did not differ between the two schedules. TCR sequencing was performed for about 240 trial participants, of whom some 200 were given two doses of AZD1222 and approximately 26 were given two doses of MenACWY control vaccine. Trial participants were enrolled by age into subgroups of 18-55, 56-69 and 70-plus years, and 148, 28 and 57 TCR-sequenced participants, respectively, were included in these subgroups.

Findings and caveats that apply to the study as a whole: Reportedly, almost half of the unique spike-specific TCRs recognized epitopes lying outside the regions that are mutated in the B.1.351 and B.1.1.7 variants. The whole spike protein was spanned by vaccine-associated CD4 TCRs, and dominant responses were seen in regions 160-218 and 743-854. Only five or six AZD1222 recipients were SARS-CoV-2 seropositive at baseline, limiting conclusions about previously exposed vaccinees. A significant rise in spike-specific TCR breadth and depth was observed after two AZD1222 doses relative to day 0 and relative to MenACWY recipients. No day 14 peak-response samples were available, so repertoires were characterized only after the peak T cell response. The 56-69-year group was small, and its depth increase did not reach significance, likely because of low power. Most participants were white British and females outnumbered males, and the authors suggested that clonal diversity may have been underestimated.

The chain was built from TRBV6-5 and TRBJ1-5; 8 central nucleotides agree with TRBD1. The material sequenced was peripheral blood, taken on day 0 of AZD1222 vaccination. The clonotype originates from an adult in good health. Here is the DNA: TGTGCCAGCAGTTCTGCGGACAGGGGCAATCAGCCCCAGCATTTT. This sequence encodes CASSSADRGNQPQHF.